This TCR beta chain was recorded in a study of Tregs in tolerant kidney transplant recipients (dated by TCRdb to 2018 to 2020). For the wider study: The transplants used related donors with nonmyeloablative bone marrow transplantation, and mixed chimerism in the human trials was transient. The study used TCRbeta sequencing to identify donor-specific regulatory T cells before combined kidney and bone marrow transplantation, then tracked those cells after transplant.

From the cysteine up to the phenylalanine, the CDR3 has a length of 13 residues. The DNA has 30 bases, all within the CDR3, and is read from base 1. From a lookup of the germline V gene, CDR1 and CDR2 are SQVTM and ANQGSEA. V sheds 4 bases and J sheds 0 bases, leaving 8 bases between their ends. Details on this clone: There is no known antigen for this receptor. The read is 3 residues too short to cover the CDR3 end, so that end is filled in from the germline J gene.

Points the paper makes about the study in general: Expanding Tregs with activated donor B cells appeared to identify the most biologically relevant and donor-specific TCRbeta repertoire. Biological reproducibility was not directly assessed, although technical replication error appeared to be minimal. The study was constrained by small patient numbers, and validation of the findings is required in larger populations and under other immunosuppression protocols. Donor-specific Treg expansion was found to exceed global Treg expansion in tolerant patients, suggesting antigen-driven rather than nonspecific expansion. PCR primers changed over time for some patients, so nucleotide-level comparison across those patients' samples was not possible.

The time point label, as the study defines it: blood sample drawn before combined kidney and bone marrow transplant. Thawed PBMCs were FACS-sorted into unstimulated Tregs (CD4+CD25+CD127-), CD4+ non-Tregs (CD4+CD25-), CD4 cells and CD8 cells. The patients were a handful of recipients of combined kidney and bone marrow transplants from the ITN036ST trial, and samples were available only for these trial subjects. Healthy control blood was processed by Ficoll density gradient to PBMCs and cryopreserved; patient PBMCs were collected before and after transplant. For TCRbeta CDR3 sequencing, genomic DNA was extracted from sorted cells using the QIAGEN DNeasy Blood and Tissue Kit. High-throughput TCRbeta CDR3 sequencing, which included PCR amplification with bias correction and internal controls, was done commercially through immunoSEQ. In the source study's methods: A unique productive TCRbeta sequence was defined by the CDR3 nucleotide sequence when primers matched, and otherwise by the CDR3 amino acid sequence together with the Vbeta and Jbeta genes. Sorting error was corrected by removing sequences shared between sorted populations at a frequency ratio of 2:1 or less, and the remaining shared sequences were assigned to the higher population. A sequence was defined as donor-reactive if the sequence was expanded at least 5-fold in CFSE-low cells compared with unstimulated cells and had a frequency of at least 0.01% in CFSE-low cells. Jensen-Shannon divergence calculated on the top 100 TCRbeta sequences ranked by frequency was used to measure repertoire divergence. For any sample with multiple sequencing runs, sorting error was corrected in each run separately before the runs were pooled. TCRdb provides this immuneACCESS table in a form limited to in-frame rearrangements. Some clones are lacking; in checked studies, under half of them reflect an unresolved V gene, and why the rest are absent is not known. That table is the source of V, J and clone size, and D and trimming were worked out from the DNA. The sample's table lists a count of under 40,000 clones. The top ten clonotypes cover around 14% of the sample.

The material sequenced was CD8+ T cells from blood, taken before the transplant. The receptor comes from a human donor who received a combined kidney and bone marrow transplant. Recombination linked TRBV29-1 to TRBJ2-3; 6 matching bases give a weak D call of TRBD2. CDR3 region: CSVVAGSTDTQYF. Partial CDR3 DNA: TGCAGCGTTGTGGCGGGGAGCACAGATACG.